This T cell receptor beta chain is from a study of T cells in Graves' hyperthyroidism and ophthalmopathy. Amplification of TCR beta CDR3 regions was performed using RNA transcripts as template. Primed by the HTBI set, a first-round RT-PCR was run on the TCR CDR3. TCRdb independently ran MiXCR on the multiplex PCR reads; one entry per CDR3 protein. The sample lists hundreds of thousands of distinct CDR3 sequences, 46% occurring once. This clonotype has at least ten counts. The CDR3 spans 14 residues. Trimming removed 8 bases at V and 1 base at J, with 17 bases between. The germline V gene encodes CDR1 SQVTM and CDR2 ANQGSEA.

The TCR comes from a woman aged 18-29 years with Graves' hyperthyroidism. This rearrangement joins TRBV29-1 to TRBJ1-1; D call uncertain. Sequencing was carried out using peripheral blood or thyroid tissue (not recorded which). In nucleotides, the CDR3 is TGCAGCCCGGCCGGGCTACAAGAGAACACTGAAGCTTTCTTT. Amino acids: CSPAGLQENTEAFF.